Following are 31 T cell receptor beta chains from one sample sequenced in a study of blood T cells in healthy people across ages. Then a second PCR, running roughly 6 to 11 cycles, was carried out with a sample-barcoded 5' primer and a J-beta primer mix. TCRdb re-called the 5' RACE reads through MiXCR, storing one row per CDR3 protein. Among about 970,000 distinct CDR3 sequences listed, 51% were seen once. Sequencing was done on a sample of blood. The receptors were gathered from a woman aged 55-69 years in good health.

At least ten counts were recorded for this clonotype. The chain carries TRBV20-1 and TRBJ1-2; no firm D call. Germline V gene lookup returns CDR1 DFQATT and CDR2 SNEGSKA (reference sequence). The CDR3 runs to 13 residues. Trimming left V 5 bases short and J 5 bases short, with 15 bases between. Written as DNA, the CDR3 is TGCAGTGCTGTCTCAGACGTCGGGTATGGCTACACCTTC. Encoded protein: CSAVSDVGYGYTF.

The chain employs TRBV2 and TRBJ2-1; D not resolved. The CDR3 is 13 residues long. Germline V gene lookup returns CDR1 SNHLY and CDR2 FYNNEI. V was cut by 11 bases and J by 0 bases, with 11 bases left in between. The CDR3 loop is CAGRRSSYNEQFF. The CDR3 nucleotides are TGTGCCGGCCGACGGAGCTCCTACAATGAGCAGTTCTTC.

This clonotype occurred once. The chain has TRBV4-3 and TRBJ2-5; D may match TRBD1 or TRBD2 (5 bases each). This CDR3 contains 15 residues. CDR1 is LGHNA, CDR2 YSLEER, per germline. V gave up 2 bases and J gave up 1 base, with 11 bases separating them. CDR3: CASSQRGRFQETQYF. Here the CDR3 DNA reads TGCGCCAGCAGCCAAAGGGGACGGTTCCAAGAGACCCAGTACTTC.

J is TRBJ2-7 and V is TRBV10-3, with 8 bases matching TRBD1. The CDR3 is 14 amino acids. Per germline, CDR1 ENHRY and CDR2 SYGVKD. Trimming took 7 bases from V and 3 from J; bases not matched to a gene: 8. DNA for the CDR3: TGTGCCATCACCGAGACAGGGGACGACTACGAGCAGTACTTC. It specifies CAITETGDDYEQYF.

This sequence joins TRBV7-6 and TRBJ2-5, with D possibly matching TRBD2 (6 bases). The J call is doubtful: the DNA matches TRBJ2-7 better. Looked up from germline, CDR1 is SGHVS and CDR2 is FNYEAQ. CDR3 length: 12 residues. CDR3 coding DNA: TGTGCCAGCAGCCACACTAGCCGCGAGCAGTACTTC. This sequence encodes CASSHTSREQYF.

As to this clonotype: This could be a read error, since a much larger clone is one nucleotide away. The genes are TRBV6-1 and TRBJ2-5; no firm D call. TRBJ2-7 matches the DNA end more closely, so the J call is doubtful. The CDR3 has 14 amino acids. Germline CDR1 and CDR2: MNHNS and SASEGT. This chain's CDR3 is CASSDDIDDDEQYF. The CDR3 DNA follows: TGTGCCAGCAGTGACGACATAGACGACGACGAGCAGTACTTC.

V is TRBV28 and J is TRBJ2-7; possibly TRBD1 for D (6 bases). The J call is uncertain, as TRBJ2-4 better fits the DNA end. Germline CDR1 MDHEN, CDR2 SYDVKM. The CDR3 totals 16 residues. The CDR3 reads CASSTQGVGNGNIQYF. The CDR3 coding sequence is TGTGCCAGCAGTACACAGGGTGTGGGAAATGGAAACATTCAGTACTTC.

Here the CDR3 DNA reads TGTGCCAGCAGCCTGGGGGAGGTCCCCGGGGAGCTGTTTTTT. It is translated as CASSLGEVPGELFF. J is TRBJ2-2 and V is TRBV7-9, with a tentative D call TRBD2 (6 bases). V dropped 5 bases and J dropped 6 bases, with 13 bases sitting between them. The length of the CDR3 is 14 residues. Germline V gene lookup returns CDR1 SEHNR and CDR2 FQNEAQ (reference sequence).

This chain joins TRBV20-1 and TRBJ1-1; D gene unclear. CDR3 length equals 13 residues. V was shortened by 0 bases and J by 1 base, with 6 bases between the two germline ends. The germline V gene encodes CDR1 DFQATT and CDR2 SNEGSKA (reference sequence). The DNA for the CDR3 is TGCAGTGCTAGAGAGCCAGGGAACACTGAAGCTTTCTTT. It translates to CSAREPGNTEAFF.

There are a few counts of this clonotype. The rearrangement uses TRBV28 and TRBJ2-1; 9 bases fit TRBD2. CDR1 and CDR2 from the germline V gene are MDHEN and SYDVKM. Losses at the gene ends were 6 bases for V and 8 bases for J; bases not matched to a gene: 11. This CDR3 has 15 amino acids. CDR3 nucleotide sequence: TGTGCCAGCAGCCTTCCGACTAGCGGTTTGGATGAGCAGTTCTTC. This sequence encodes CASSLPTSGLDEQFF.

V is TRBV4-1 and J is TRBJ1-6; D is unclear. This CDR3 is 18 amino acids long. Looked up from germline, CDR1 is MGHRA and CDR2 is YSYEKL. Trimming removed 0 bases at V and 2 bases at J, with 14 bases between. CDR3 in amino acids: CASSQEAAYRAYNSPLHF. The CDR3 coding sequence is TGCGCCAGCAGCCAAGAGGCCGCATATAGGGCCTATAATTCACCCCTCCACTTT.

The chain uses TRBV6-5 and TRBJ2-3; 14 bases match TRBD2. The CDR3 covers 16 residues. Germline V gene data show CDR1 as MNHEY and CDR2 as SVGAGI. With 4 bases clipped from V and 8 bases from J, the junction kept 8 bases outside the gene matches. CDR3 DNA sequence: TGTGCCAGCAGTTTCCAGACTAGCGGGAGGGCCATTACGCAGTATTTT. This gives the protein CASSFQTSGRAITQYF.

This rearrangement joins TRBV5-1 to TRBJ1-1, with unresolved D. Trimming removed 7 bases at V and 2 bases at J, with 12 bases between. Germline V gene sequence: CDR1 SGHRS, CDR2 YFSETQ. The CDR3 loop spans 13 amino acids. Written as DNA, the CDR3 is TGCGCCAGCGGATCGGACCACAACACTGAAGCTTTCTTT. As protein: CASGSDHNTEAFF.

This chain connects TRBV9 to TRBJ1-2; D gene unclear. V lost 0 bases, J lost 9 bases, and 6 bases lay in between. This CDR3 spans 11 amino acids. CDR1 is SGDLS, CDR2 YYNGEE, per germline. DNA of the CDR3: TGTGCCAGCAGCGTAGATGGTAGCTACACCTTC. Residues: CASSVDGSYTF.

The CDR3 nucleotides read TGTGCCAGCAGCTTGGTCGGGACAGGTAGCTTCGATGAGCAGTTCTTC. This codes for CASSLVGTGSFDEQFF. The chain joins TRBV7-9 to TRBJ2-1; 8 nucleotides match TRBD1. Germline V gene data show CDR1 as SEHNR and CDR2 as FQNEAQ (reference sequence). J lost 8 bases, V lost 3 bases, and 12 bases had no gene match. This CDR3 comprises 16 residues.

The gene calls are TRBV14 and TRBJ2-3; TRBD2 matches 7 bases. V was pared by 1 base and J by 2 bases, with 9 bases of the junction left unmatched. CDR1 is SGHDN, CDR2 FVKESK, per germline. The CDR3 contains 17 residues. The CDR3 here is CASSQGVGGFNTDTQYF. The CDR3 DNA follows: TGTGCCAGCAGCCAAGGAGTCGGGGGGTTCAACACAGATACGCAGTATTTT.

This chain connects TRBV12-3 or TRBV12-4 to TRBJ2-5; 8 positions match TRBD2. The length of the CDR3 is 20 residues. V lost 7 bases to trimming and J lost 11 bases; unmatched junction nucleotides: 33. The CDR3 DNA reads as TGTGCCAGCACCGACTTAGCGGGATTGGTTGGGCCTGGGGACTACAATGAGCAGTACTTC. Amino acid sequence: CASTDLAGLVGPGDYNEQYF.

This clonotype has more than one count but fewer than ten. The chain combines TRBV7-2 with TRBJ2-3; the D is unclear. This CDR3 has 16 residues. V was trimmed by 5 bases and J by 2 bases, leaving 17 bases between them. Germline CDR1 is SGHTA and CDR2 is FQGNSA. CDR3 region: CASSPVVEPLTDTQYF. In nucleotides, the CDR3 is TGTGCCAGCAGCCCGGTGGTTGAGCCACTCACAGATACGCAGTATTTT.

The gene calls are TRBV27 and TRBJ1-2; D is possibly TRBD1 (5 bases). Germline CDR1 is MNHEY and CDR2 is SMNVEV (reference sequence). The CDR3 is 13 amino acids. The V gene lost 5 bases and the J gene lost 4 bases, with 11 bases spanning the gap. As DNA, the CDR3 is TGTGCCAGCAGTGCGGGGCGGCCCTATGGCTACACCTTC. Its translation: CASSAGRPYGYTF.

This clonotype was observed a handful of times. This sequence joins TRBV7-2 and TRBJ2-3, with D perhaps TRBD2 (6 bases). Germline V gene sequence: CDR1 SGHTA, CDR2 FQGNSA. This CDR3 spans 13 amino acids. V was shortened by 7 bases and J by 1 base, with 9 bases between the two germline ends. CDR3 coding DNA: TGTGCCAGCAAACCTAGCGGCACAGATACGCAGTATTTT. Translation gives CASKPSGTDTQYF.

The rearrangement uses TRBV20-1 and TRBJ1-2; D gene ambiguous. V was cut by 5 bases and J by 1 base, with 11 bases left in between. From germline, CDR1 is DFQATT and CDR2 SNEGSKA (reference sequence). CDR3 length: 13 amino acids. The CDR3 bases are TGCAGTGCTCCCGGACGGAGTAACTATGGCTACACCTTC. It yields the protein CSAPGRSNYGYTF.

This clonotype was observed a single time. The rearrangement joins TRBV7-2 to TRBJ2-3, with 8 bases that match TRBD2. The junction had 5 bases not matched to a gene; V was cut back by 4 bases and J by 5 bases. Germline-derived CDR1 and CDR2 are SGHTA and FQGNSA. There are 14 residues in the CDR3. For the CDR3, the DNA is TGTGCCAGCAGCTGGGGACTAGTTGGAGATACGCAGTATTTT. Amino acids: CASSWGLVGDTQYF.

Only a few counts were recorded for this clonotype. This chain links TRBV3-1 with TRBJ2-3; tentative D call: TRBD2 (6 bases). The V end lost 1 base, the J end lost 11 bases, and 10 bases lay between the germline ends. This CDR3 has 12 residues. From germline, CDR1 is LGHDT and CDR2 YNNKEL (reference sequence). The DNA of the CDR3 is TGTGCCAGCAGCCAAGTACTAGCAGGGCAGTATTTT. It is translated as CASSQVLAGQYF.

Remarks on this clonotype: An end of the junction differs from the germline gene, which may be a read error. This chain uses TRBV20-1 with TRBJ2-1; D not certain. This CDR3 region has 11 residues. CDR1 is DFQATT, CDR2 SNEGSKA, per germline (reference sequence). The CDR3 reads CSIGSYNGQFF. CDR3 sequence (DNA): TGCAGTATCGGTTCCTACAATGGGCAGTTCTTC.

The CDR3 region is CASQSERSPLHF. The CDR3 DNA sequence: TGTGCCTCTCAGTCTGAAAGGTCACCCCTCCACTTT. The chain couples TRBV6-5 to TRBJ1-6; no clear D. Trimming took 11 bases from V and 10 from J, leaving 15 bases between them. The CDR3 runs 12 residues. CDR1 and CDR2 (germline): MNHEY, SVGAGI.

CDR3 sequence: CASSPGQGQNTEAFF. The CDR3 DNA follows: TGTGCCAGCAGCCCGGGACAGGGACAGAACACTGAAGCTTTCTTT. V gene TRBV7-9 combines with J gene TRBJ1-1; 9 nucleotides align to TRBD1. Looked up from germline, CDR1 is SEHNR and CDR2 is FQNEAQ (reference sequence). J lost 1 base, V lost 5 bases, and 5 bases had no gene match. The CDR3 covers 15 residues.

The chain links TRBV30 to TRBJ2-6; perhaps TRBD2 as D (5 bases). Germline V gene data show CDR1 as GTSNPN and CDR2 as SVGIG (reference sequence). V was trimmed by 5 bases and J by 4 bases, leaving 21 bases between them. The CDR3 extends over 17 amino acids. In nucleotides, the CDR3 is TGTGCCTGGGACGGGATCGGAGCGGACTCCGGGGCCAACGTCCTGACTTTC. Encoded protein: CAWDGIGADSGANVLTF.

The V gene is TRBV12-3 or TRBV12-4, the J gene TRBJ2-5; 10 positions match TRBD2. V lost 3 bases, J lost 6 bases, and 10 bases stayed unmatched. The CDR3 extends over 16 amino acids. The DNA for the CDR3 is TGTGCCAGCAGTTTCGGTCTGCTAGCGGGAGAGAAGACCCAGTACTTC. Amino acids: CASSFGLLAGEKTQYF.

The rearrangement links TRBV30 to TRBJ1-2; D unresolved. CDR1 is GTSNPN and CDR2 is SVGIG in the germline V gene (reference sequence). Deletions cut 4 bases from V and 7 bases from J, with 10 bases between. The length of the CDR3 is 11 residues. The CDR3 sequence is CAWMRGLGYTF. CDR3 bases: TGTGCCTGGATGCGAGGACTTGGCTACACCTTC.

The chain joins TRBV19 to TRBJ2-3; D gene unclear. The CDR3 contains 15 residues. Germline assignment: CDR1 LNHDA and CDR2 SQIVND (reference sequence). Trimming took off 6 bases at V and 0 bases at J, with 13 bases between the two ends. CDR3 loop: CASSATQTSTDTQYF. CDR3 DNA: TGTGCCAGTAGCGCGACGCAGACTAGCACAGATACGCAGTATTTT. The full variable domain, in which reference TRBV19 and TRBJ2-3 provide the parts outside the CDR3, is DGGITQSPKYLFRKEGQNVTLSCEQNLNHDAMYWYRQDPGQGLRLIYYSQIVNDFQKGDIAEGYSVSREKKESFPLTVTSAQKNPTAFYLCASSATQTSTDTQYFGPGTRLTVL.

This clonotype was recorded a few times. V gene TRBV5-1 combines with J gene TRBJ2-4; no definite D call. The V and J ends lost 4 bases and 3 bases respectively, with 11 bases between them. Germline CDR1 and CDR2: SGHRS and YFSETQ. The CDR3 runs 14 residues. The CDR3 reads CASSADLYKNIQYF. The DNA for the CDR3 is TGCGCCAGCAGCGCCGACCTATACAAAAACATTCAGTACTTC.